This T cell receptor beta chain was recovered during a study of post-analysis software for immune sequencing data (dated by TCRdb to about 2015). The study in broad terms: The recorded disease courses included relapsing-remitting, secondary progressive and progressive-relapsing multiple sclerosis, and some patients had no subtype annotation. The multiple sclerosis patient repertoires were compared with roughly twelve previously published healthy control repertoires from donors aged roughly 6 to 27 years. A subset of samples was prepared in parallel using single-end sample barcoding, then pooled and co-amplified after Illumina adapter ligation. Paper-wide results and their limitations: The multiple sclerosis patient group was slightly younger than the control group. Four or five TRBV segments, including TRBV5-6, TRBV5-1 and TRBV20-1, were significantly more frequent in patients than controls. When samples were clustered directly using the F measure, samples prepared in the same batch co-clustered strongly, which prompted a batch-effect correction. Compared with controls, multiple sclerosis patients had significantly lower normalized Chao1 diversity, a finding suggesting substantial peripheral T-cell clonal expansion.

The method was PCR. Sequencer: Illumina HiSeq 2500. To reduce PCR and sequencing biases, unique molecular identifiers were incorporated into the TCR beta cDNA libraries. Every 1 to 10 million input T cells yielded approximately 500,000 cDNA molecules, meaning each molecule approximated one T cell. The patient libraries were prepared and sequenced with the same protocol used for the earlier healthy control dataset. Samples belonging to the same batch were prepared together, multiplexed and sequenced on a shared HiSeq lane. The study's processing was this. MIGEC was used to process the raw barcoded reads, and molecular identifier groups with only a single read were discarded before consensus assembly and CDR3 extraction. Clonotype tables were post-analysed with VDJtools, normalizing diversity by down-sampling all datasets to the smallest sample size. Repertoire overlap clustering matched CDR3 amino acid but not nucleotide sequences to correct batch-related cross-sample contamination. TCRdb applied fastp at Q25 and MiXCR to the public reads, then kept only in-frame beta chains. Rows are combined by CDR3 protein, so each entry shows the most common genes and DNA. The V and J calls shown here were made by TCRdb, not taken from the authors' results. This sample gives about 380,000 distinct CDR3 sequences in total; approximately 33% of them show up just once. The ten top clones hold 13% of the sample.

On this clonotype itself: Its antigen is still unknown. Base-call qualities are not available, and no considerably larger clone is one nucleotide away.

From the germline V gene, CDR1 is KGHSH and CDR2 is LQKENI. Spanning cysteine to phenylalanine, the CDR3 consists of 11 amino acids. Of all the DNA, just the CDR3 is kept, 33 bases in frame from base 1. A distance of 10 bases separates the germline ends of V and J, which lose 6 bases and 10 bases respectively. TCR beta repertoires were profiled from peripheral blood of approximately 13 young patients with multiple sclerosis to demonstrate the VDJtools post-analysis software. The multiple sclerosis patients were children and adolescents between roughly 6 and 16 years of age. This clonotype originated in a girl aged 10 to 17 with multiple sclerosis. The sequence is built from TRBV18 and TRBJ2-1; no D gene call is confident. The material sequenced was blood. The nucleotide sequence reads as follows: TGTGCCAGCTCTCTTACTGCGGAGCAGTTCTTC. Translated, this is CASSLTAEQFF.